This entry lists 13 T cell receptor beta chains sequenced from one sample in a study of cytomegalovirus exposure and HLA in healthy donors. In the PCR, 60 Vbeta and 13 Jbeta primers were used. Assay used: immunoSEQ multiplex PCR; TCRdb lists only in-frame clones, some missing. Here the sample spans 60,000 to 70,000 clones, 65% to 80% being singletons. The specimen sequenced was PBMCs. Every receptor here comes from a woman younger than 45 in good health and CMV-seronegative.

The chain is built from TRBV6-1 and TRBJ2-7; D call uncertain. The CDR3 is 14 amino acids. The germline CDR1 and CDR2 sequences are MNHNS and SASEGT. Between the trimmed V and J ends, which lost 2 bases and 2 bases, there was a span of 10 bases. CDR3 protein: CASSEYEPPYEQYF. Here the CDR3 DNA reads TGTGCCAGCAGTGAATACGAGCCGCCCTACGAGCAGTACTTC.

The chain links TRBV18 to TRBJ1-1; TRBD1 aligns across 7 bases. This CDR3 is 14 amino acids long. The germline CDR1 and CDR2 sequences are KGHSH and LQKENI. Losses at the gene ends were 6 bases for V and 1 base for J; bases not matched to a gene: 5. CDR3 bases: TGTGCCAGCTCGACAGGGAATTGGAACACTGAAGCTTTCTTT. It codes for CASSTGNWNTEAFF.

This clone occurred a few times. The CDR3 here is CAWRFLPGQGYGYTF. Written as DNA, the CDR3 is TGTGCCTGGAGATTCCTCCCGGGACAGGGGTATGGCTACACCTTC. V usage is TRBV30 and J usage is TRBJ1-2; 10 nucleotides align to TRBD1. Germline V CDR1 and CDR2: GTSNPN, SVGIG (reference sequence). The CDR3 is 15 amino acids. Unmatched junction bases numbered 9, after V lost 3 bases and J lost 5 bases.

CDR3 amino acids: CASSHFSGKDGYTF. In DNA, the CDR3 is TGTGCCAGCAGTCACTTTTCAGGGAAAGATGGCTACACCTTC. This chain connects TRBV6-5 to TRBJ1-2; tentatively, D is TRBD1 (5 bases). V lost 5 bases and J 6 bases, leaving 16 bases between the germline ends. CDR3 length: 14 residues. Germline CDR1 is MNHEY and CDR2 is SVGAGI.

The chain employs TRBV7-9 and TRBJ1-4; the D is unclear. The V gene lost 5 bases and the J gene lost 2 bases, with 6 bases spanning the gap. Germline V gene lookup returns CDR1 SEHNR and CDR2 FQNEAQ (reference sequence). The CDR3 contains 13 residues. DNA for the CDR3: TGTGCCAGCAGCAGGGAGACTAATGAAAAACTGTTTTTT. Its protein is CASSRETNEKLFF.

The chain couples TRBV18 to TRBJ2-2; TRBD1 is a possible D gene (6 bases). This CDR3 comprises 16 residues. In germline, CDR1 is KGHSH, CDR2 LQKENI. Trimming took 6 bases from V and 4 from J, leaving 18 bases between them. In DNA form, the CDR3 reads TGTGCCAGCTCTCCCGGACAGTCTCGAGGCACCGGGGAGCTGTTTTTT. Its protein is CASSPGQSRGTGELFF.

This chain connects TRBV6-5 to TRBJ2-5; D unclear. Germline loops: CDR1 MNHEY, CDR2 SVGAGI. Trimming cost V 5 bases and J 1 base, with 11 bases left between them. CDR3 size: 14 residues. CDR3 sequence: CASSVEAAQETQYF. Written as DNA, the CDR3 is TGTGCCAGCAGTGTAGAGGCAGCCCAAGAGACCCAGTACTTC.

This clone is a singleton in its sample. The germline gene is not matched at one end of the junction; a read error may be the cause. The J gene is TRBJ2-5, the V gene TRBV5-1, with TRBD1 identical over 7 bases. The germline gives CDR1 SGHRS, CDR2 YFSETQ. The CDR3 has 17 residues. CDR3 loop: CASSSRSRRDSQGTQYF. The CDR3 DNA sequence: TGCGCCAGCAGCTCTCGGTCTAGACGGGACAGTCAAGGGACCCAGTACTTC. Looking up the rest from reference TRBV5-1 and TRBJ2-5 gives the full variable domain: KAGVTQTPRYLIKTRGQQVTLSCSPISGHRSVSWYQQTPGQGLQFLFEYFSETQRNKGNFPGRFSGRQFSNSRSEMNVSTLELGDSALYLCASSSRSRRDSQGTQYFGPGTRLLVL.

This sequence joins TRBV30 and TRBJ1-2; TRBD1 is a possible D gene (6 bases). V lost 4 bases and J 0 bases, leaving 15 bases between the germline ends. This CDR3 spans 15 amino acids. Germline V gene data show CDR1 as GTSNPN and CDR2 as SVGIG (reference sequence). CDR3 nucleotide sequence: TGTGCCTGGATCTTTGACAGGCCAACTAACTATGGCTACACCTTC. It is translated as CAWIFDRPTNYGYTF.

CDR3 coding DNA: TGTGCCAGCAGTATCCAGCGGGCCGGCACAGATACGCAGTATTTT. Translating it yields CASSIQRAGTDTQYF. The chain employs TRBV28 and TRBJ2-3; weak D call: TRBD2 (6 bases). Germline assignment: CDR1 MDHEN and CDR2 SYDVKM. V lost 5 bases to trimming and J lost 1 base, with 13 bases between them. This CDR3 region has 15 residues.

The chain links TRBV7-2 to TRBJ2-7; 8 bases align to TRBD2. The CDR3 sequence is 15 residues long. V dropped 1 base and J dropped 7; count of bases not matched to a gene: 9. The V gene's germline CDR1 is SGHTA and CDR2 FQGNSA. CDR3 loop: CASSLDGGAKREQYF. Here the CDR3 DNA reads TGTGCCAGCAGCTTAGACGGGGGGGCCAAAAGAGAGCAGTACTTC.

The chain recombines TRBV11-3 with TRBJ1-2, with a tentative D call TRBD1 (5 bases). CDR1 and CDR2 (germline): SGHNT, YENEEA. The V end was cut by 3 bases, the J end by 8 bases, with 19 bases between. The CDR3 length is 15 residues. CDR3 sequence: CASSFPSAGLSGYTF. The CDR3 coding sequence is TGTGCCAGCAGCTTTCCCTCGGCAGGGCTGAGCGGCTACACCTTC.

This clone was seen once. The chain employs TRBV27 and TRBJ1-2; D is ambiguous. CDR1 is MNHEY and CDR2 is SMNVEV in the germline V gene (reference sequence). This CDR3 is built from 14 residues. Trimming shortened V by 5 bases and J by 0 bases, and 10 bases separated the two germline ends. As DNA, the CDR3 is TGTGCCAGCAGTCTTCGGTTCGCTAACTATGGCTACACCTTC. Translating it yields CASSLRFANYGYTF.